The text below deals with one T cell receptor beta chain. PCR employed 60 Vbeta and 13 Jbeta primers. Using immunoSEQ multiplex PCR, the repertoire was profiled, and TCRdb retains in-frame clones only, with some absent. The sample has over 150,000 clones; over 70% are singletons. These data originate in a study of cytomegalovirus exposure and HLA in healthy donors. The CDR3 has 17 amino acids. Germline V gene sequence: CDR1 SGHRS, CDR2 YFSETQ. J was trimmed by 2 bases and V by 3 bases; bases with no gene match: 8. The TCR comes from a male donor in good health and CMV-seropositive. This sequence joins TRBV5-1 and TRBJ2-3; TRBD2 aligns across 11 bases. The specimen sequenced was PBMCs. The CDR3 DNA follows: TGCGCCAGCAGCTCTTCACTAGCGGGGGCCGCCACAGATACGCAGTATTTT. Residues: CASSSSLAGAATDTQYF.